This entry is about one T cell receptor (beta chain). Its matching antigen is unknown. Assay used: immunoSEQ multiplex PCR; TCRdb lists only in-frame clones, some missing. Here the sample spans approximately 24,000 clones, roughly four fifths being singletons. These data belong to a study of OX40 agonist ivuxolimab in advanced cancers. Study summary: The drug used for patients, ivuxolimab, was an agonistic anti-OX40 (CD134) antibody.

Per the germline V gene, CDR1 is SGHRS and CDR2 is YFSETQ. J was trimmed by 5 bases and V by 4 bases; bases with no gene match: 11. This CDR3 is 16 amino acids long. Overall study results and limits: Not determined was the antigen specificity of the expanded peripheral T cells.

V and J are TRBV5-1 and TRBJ1-4; TRBD1 matches 7 bases. This sequence was found in an adult with an advanced solid tumor such as melanoma, head and neck, liver or kidney cancer. Specimen: CD4+ or CD8+ T cells sorted from blood, collected in a trial of the OX40 agonist ivuxolimab. The CDR3 coding sequence is TGCGCCAGCAGCGATTTAAGCAGGGGGAGGAATGAAAAACTGTTTTTT. It yields the protein CASSDLSRGRNEKLFF.